This record looks at one T cell receptor (beta chain) sequence and its context. This specimen comes from a study of regulatory T cells in long-lasting Graves disease. Trimming cost V 10 bases and J 2 bases, with 14 bases left between them. CDR1 is SNHLY and CDR2 is FYNNEI in the germline V gene. CDR3 length: 14 residues. As for time point: newly diagnosed GD, antithyroid drugs for less than 3 months. PBMC-extracted RNA yielded the TCR library. Combining iRepertoire HTBI primers with Arm-PCR of CDR3 regions, the authors built TCR beta libraries. TCRdb itself ran the multiplex PCR reads through MiXCR, one entry per CDR3 protein. The data hold around 450,000 distinct CDR3 sequences, with 15% to 20% observed a single time. The same specimen was also included in a second study, on T cells in Graves' hyperthyroidism and ophthalmopathy.

Sequencing used peripheral blood mononuclear cells (PBMCs), obtained at new diagnosis, from a patient treated with antithyroid drugs. The TCR sequence derives from a man aged 40-50 years with Graves disease. The V gene is TRBV2, the J gene TRBJ2-2; either TRBD1 or TRBD2 may supply D (7 bases each). CDR3 residues: CATQGGANTGELFF. Written as DNA, the CDR3 is TGTGCCACCCAGGGGGGGGCCAACACCGGGGAGCTGTTTTTT.